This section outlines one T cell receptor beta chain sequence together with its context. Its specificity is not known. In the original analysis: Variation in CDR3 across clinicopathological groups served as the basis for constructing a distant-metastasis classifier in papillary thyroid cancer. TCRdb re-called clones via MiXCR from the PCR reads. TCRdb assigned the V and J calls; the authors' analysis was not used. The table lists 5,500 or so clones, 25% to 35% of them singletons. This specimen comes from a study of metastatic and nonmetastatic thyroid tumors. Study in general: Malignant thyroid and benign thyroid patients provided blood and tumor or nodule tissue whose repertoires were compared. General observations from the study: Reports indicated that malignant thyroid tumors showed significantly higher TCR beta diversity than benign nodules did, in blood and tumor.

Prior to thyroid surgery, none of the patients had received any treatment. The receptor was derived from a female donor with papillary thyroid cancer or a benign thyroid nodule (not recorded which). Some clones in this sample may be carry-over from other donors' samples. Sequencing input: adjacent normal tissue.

CDR3 DNA sequence: TGCGCCAGCAGCCAAGATGGGCCCAACCCTTACGAGCAGTACTTC. Its translation is CASSQDGPNPYEQYF. The chain links TRBV4-1 to TRBJ2-7; D is unclear. Deletions cut 0 bases from V and 4 bases from J, with 13 bases between. This CDR3 is 15 amino acids long. The germline gives CDR1 MGHRA, CDR2 YSYEKL.